These T cell receptor beta chains were read from a single sample in a study of response to subunit inactivated influenza vaccine. TCRdb ran MiXCR on the RT-PCR reads and lists one entry per CDR3 protein. The sample includes roughly 570,000 distinct CDR3 sequences, around 15% of them seen just once. The sample was PBMCs from blood, taken approximately 12 days after vaccination. Every receptor here comes from a man aged 50 to 60 who received an inactivated influenza vaccine. The CDR3 runs from the conserved cysteine through the conserved F or W.

j_call	v_call	cdr3_aa
TRBJ2-1	TRBV19	CASSHRDSNEQFF
TRBJ2-1	TRBV9	CASSVASQGAYNEQFF
TRBJ2-7	TRBV7-9	CASSLAYPGQGYEQYF
TRBJ2-1	TRBV19	CASSIWLAANEQFF
TRBJ2-7	TRBV14	CASSQGQGVFYEQYF
TRBJ2-1	TRBV7-9	CASTGMPSYNEQFF
TRBJ1-5	TRBV4-3	CASSQDGGMGPQHF
TRBJ2-2	TRBV15	CATNDRGSNTGELFF
TRBJ2-7	TRBV7-8	CASSPVTRSYEQYF
TRBJ2-4	TRBV6-2/TRBV6-3	CASSTSGGALNIQYF
TRBJ2-3	TRBV29-1	CSVEDSGRVDTQYF
TRBJ2-7	TRBV28	CASSPPHYEQYF
TRBJ1-4	TRBV29-1	CSVEELGLLFF
TRBJ2-5	TRBV29-1	CSVEVKLIETQYF
TRBJ2-1	TRBV9	CASSAGPDNEQFF
TRBJ2-1	TRBV7-9	CASSPRDLSSYNEQFF
TRBJ2-7	TRBV11-2	CASSYRPVGQGTYEQYF
TRBJ2-2	TRBV4-1	CASSRPASRVELFF
TRBJ2-7	TRBV20-1	CSASGTSGSSGLEQYF
TRBJ2-3	TRBV6-2/TRBV6-3	CASSYTPPRDTQYF
TRBJ1-2	TRBV20-1	CSARDNRENYGYTF
TRBJ1-2	TRBV6-1	CASSTLSGGEGYTF
TRBJ2-2	TRBV9	CAGSVAAGGSRTGELFF
TRBJ1-2	TRBV14	CASSLKTDYGYTF
TRBJ2-1	TRBV5-1	CASSVAGAQYNEQFF
TRBJ1-2	TRBV20-1	CSAWTAPYGYTF
TRBJ2-1	TRBV29-1	CSTTRGGAPYNEQFF
TRBJ2-7	TRBV3-1	CASSQVTPYEQYF
TRBJ1-4	TRBV20-1	CSARPTGGYEKLFF
TRBJ1-2	TRBV28	CASSQSTVNYGYTF
TRBJ2-7	TRBV5-1	CASSLSGQATEQYF
TRBJ2-1	TRBV11-1	CASSPRTSGRSLSYNEQFF
TRBJ2-7	TRBV19	CASSGGLAYFYEQYF